A single sample gave rise to the 22 T cell receptor beta chains below, sequenced in a study of long-term antiretroviral therapy in people with HIV. Survey-level immunoSEQ v3.0 assays were run. The assay was immunoSEQ multiplex PCR, and TCRdb's table has in-frame clones only and misses some. The sample contains 7,200 or so clones, just under 75% of which appear only once. Sequences were derived from unsorted PBMCs, sampled 0.1 years before starting antiretroviral therapy. These receptors were collected from a man between 18 and 35 years old with HIV.

J is TRBJ1-1 and V is TRBV4-1, with D uncertain. Deletions cut 0 bases from V and 3 bases from J, with 17 bases between. The CDR3 contains 17 residues. Germline loops: CDR1 MGHRA, CDR2 YSYEKL. CDR3 DNA sequence: TGCGCCAGCAGCCAAGATAGGTCTACGGGAGTGTACACTGAAGCTTTCTTT. It encodes CASSQDRSTGVYTEAFF.

The chain recombines TRBV6-1 with TRBJ2-6; the D is unclear. Germline V gene sequence: CDR1 MNHNS, CDR2 SASEGT. The V and J ends lost 6 bases and 0 bases respectively, with 9 bases between them. The CDR3 is made up of 15 amino acids. The CDR3 DNA reads TGTGCCAGCAGCCCAGGAAGCTCTGGGGCCAACGTCCTGACTTTC. It is translated as CASSPGSSGANVLTF.

This sequence joins TRBV20-1 and TRBJ1-2, with 7 bases fitting TRBD1. Germline V gene sequence: CDR1 DFQATT, CDR2 SNEGSKA (reference sequence). This CDR3 contains 11 residues. V lost 6 bases and J lost 6; bases outside the gene matches: 4. The CDR3: CSADRDHGYTF. Written as DNA, the CDR3 is TGCAGTGCCGACAGGGATCATGGCTACACCTTC.

The V and J genes are TRBV6-1 and TRBJ1-1; D is unresolved. V lost 0 bases and J lost 6, with 14 bases in between. The CDR3 runs 15 residues. The germline CDR1 and CDR2 sequences are MNHNS and SASEGT. For the CDR3, the DNA is TGTGCCAGCAGTGAAGCGCTTGAGGGCTCGTCTGAAGCTTTCTTT. Protein product: CASSEALEGSSEAFF.

This clone ranks as large (0.1 to 1%). Other DNA sequences in the sample encode the same CDR3. This chain uses TRBV28 with TRBJ2-2, with TRBD1 matching over 7 bases. Germline loops: CDR1 MDHEN, CDR2 SYDVKM. Trimming removed 6 bases from V and 4 bases from J; junction bases left unmatched: 2. The CDR3 covers 13 residues. CDR3 sequence reads: CASSHRGTGELFF. The CDR3 DNA follows: TGTGCCAGCAGCCACAGGGGCACCGGGGAGCTGTTTTTT.

With regard to this clone: This may come from a read error, since a much larger clone is one base off. Other DNA sequences in this sample translate to the same CDR3. The CDR3 bases are TGTGCCAGCAGCCAGGGGGGCGGGGAGCTGTTTTTT. Amino acid sequence: CASSQGGGELFF. V gene TRBV4-2 combines with J gene TRBJ2-2; possibly TRBD2 for D (6 bases). The V and J ends lost 3 bases and 7 bases respectively, with 6 bases between them. Per the germline V gene, CDR1 is LGHNA and CDR2 is YNFKEQ. The length of the CDR3 is 12 residues.

The J gene is TRBJ2-5, the V gene TRBV19, with D perhaps given as TRBD1 or TRBD2 (5 bases each). The CDR3 length is 14 residues. The V and J ends lost 6 bases and 2 bases respectively, with 13 bases between them. Per germline, CDR1 LNHDA and CDR2 SQIVND (reference sequence). Here the CDR3 DNA reads TGTGCCAGTAGCCCGGGGCGACAGCAAGAGACCCAGTACTTC. Amino acid sequence: CASSPGRQQETQYF.

This rearrangement joins TRBV19 to TRBJ2-5; D is ambiguous. Germline V gives CDR1 LNHDA, CDR2 SQIVND (reference sequence). V lost 6 bases and J lost 2, with 13 bases in between. CDR3 length: 14 residues. The CDR3 DNA reads TGTGCCAGTAGGGTGACCGCAATTCAAGAGACCCAGTACTTC. This codes for CASRVTAIQETQYF.

In this sample, this clone is large. The chain joins TRBV6-5 to TRBJ2-7, with TRBD2 matching over 9 bases. CDR1 MNHEY and CDR2 SVGAGI come from the germline V gene. V was pared by 5 bases and J by 3 bases, with 5 bases of the junction left unmatched. The CDR3 loop spans 14 amino acids. CDR3 nucleotide sequence: TGTGCCAGCAGTGTAGCGGGGGCCGTCTACGAGCAGTACTTC. Amino acids: CASSVAGAVYEQYF.

The table lists this clone with a few counts. This chain connects TRBV11-3 to TRBJ2-7, with 8 bases identical to TRBD1. Trimming cost V 0 bases and J 2 bases; bases outside gene matches: 6. The CDR3 contains 16 residues. CDR1 SGHNT and CDR2 YENEEA come from the germline V gene. CDR3 coding DNA: TGTGCCAGCAGCTTAGAACAGGGGACAGGACCCTACGAGCAGTACTTC. Translating gives CASSLEQGTGPYEQYF.

The chain links TRBV7-9 to TRBJ1-2, with 8 bases lining up with TRBD1. J was trimmed by 4 bases and V by 5 bases; bases with no gene match: 12. This CDR3 spans 16 amino acids. Germline assignment: CDR1 SEHNR and CDR2 FQNEAQ (reference sequence). For the CDR3, the DNA is TGTGCCAGCAGCCTCCTCCATGTTACAGGGGGCTATGGCTACACCTTC. It yields the protein CASSLLHVTGGYGYTF.

This sequence joins TRBV6-1 and TRBJ1-5; D gene ambiguous. From germline, CDR1 is MNHNS and CDR2 SASEGT. This CDR3 region has 15 residues. The ends were cut back, 7 bases at V and 3 bases at J, with 16 bases in the middle. CDR3 region: CASTGTASFNQPQHF. In nucleotides, the CDR3 is TGTGCCAGCACTGGTACAGCGTCATTCAATCAGCCCCAGCATTTT.

This chain uses TRBV2 with TRBJ1-1, with 7 bases that match TRBD1. Trimming cost V 5 bases and J 2 bases; bases outside gene matches: 8. Germline CDR1 SNHLY, CDR2 FYNNEI. This CDR3 is 15 amino acids long. In DNA, the CDR3 is TGTGCCAGCAGTCTGGGACAGCGGACAAACACTGAAGCTTTCTTT. This encodes CASSLGQRTNTEAFF.

Within the sample, this clone is medium-sized. The rearrangement joins TRBV6-1 to TRBJ2-1, with 8 bases aligning to TRBD2. Unmatched junction bases numbered 0, after V lost 2 bases and J lost 0 bases. The CDR3 totals 15 residues. Germline loops: CDR1 MNHNS, CDR2 SASEGT. The CDR3 DNA reads TGTGCCAGCAGTGAACTAGCGGGCTCCTACAATGAGCAGTTCTTC. Translating it yields CASSELAGSYNEQFF.

This clone showed up just a few times. The rearrangement links TRBV20-1 to TRBJ2-1; D not resolved. Germline lookup yields CDR1 DFQATT and CDR2 SNEGSKA (reference sequence). Trimming pared 3 bases from V and 10 bases from J, leaving 10 bases between. This CDR3 has 11 residues. The DNA for the CDR3 is TGCAGTGCTAGCCCTACATGGGAGCAGTTCTTC. The encoded protein is CSASPTWEQFF.

This chain links TRBV28 with TRBJ2-2, with D perhaps matching TRBD1 or TRBD2 (5 bases each). Germline loops: CDR1 MDHEN, CDR2 SYDVKM. Trimming removed 4 bases from V and 5 bases from J, with 8 bases in between. CDR3 length equals 13 residues. The CDR3 DNA reads as TGTGCCAGCAGTTGGGACCCTACCGGGGAGCTGTTTTTT. Amino acid sequence: CASSWDPTGELFF.

V gene TRBV7-8 combines with J gene TRBJ2-7, with 11 bases matching TRBD1. The CDR3 runs 13 residues. V trimming: 5 bases; J trimming: 4 bases; junction bases outside the gene matches: 1. CDR1 is SGHVS, CDR2 FQNEAQ, per germline. CDR3 nucleotide sequence: TGTGCCAGCAGCCGGGACAGGGGGTACGAGCAGTACGTC. Protein: CASSRDRGYEQYV.

The chain has TRBV6-1 and TRBJ2-5, with D possibly matching TRBD2 (6 bases). Looked up from germline, CDR1 is MNHNS and CDR2 is SASEGT. Trimming pared 1 base from V and 5 bases from J, leaving 17 bases between. The CDR3 runs to 16 residues. CDR3 DNA sequence: TGTGCCAGCAGTGAAGACTCCCTAGCCCGGGGGGAGACCCAGTACTTC. Its translation is CASSEDSLARGETQYF.

This chain joins TRBV27 and TRBJ1-3, with D uncertain. This CDR3 contains 14 residues. Germline lookup yields CDR1 MNHEY and CDR2 SMNVEV (reference sequence). Trimming removed 6 bases at V and 0 bases at J, with 9 bases between. The CDR3 bases are TGTGCCAGCAGCACCCGAAGCTCTGGAAACACCATATATTTT. Its protein is CASSTRSSGNTIYF.

This clone was recorded once. V usage is TRBV7-9 and J usage is TRBJ2-6; 7 bases map to TRBD1. The CDR3 consists of 18 residues. Germline CDR1 SEHNR, CDR2 FQNEAQ (reference sequence). Trimming cost V 5 bases and J 0 bases; bases outside gene matches: 10. The CDR3: CASSTRTGKPSGANVLTF. CDR3 in DNA: TGTGCCAGCAGCACGAGGACAGGCAAACCCTCTGGGGCCAACGTCCTGACTTTC.

The chain has TRBV29-1 and TRBJ1-1; tentative D call: TRBD1 (5 bases). V lost 4 bases and J lost 0, with 12 bases in between. Germline CDR1 reads SQVTM; CDR2 reads ANQGSEA. The CDR3 is made up of 14 amino acids. CDR3 residues: CSVVGHSMNTEAFF. CDR3 DNA: TGCAGCGTTGTTGGACACTCCATGAACACTGAAGCTTTCTTT.

V usage is TRBV30 and J usage is TRBJ2-1, with 7 bases lining up with TRBD1. The CDR3 extends over 13 amino acids. Germline lookup yields CDR1 GTSNPN and CDR2 SVGIG (reference sequence). Germline trimming cut 8 bases from V and 0 bases from J; bases unmatched to any gene: 4. For the CDR3, the DNA is TGTGCCGGTGACAGGGACTCCTACAATGAGCAGTTCTTC. This codes for CAGDRDSYNEQFF.